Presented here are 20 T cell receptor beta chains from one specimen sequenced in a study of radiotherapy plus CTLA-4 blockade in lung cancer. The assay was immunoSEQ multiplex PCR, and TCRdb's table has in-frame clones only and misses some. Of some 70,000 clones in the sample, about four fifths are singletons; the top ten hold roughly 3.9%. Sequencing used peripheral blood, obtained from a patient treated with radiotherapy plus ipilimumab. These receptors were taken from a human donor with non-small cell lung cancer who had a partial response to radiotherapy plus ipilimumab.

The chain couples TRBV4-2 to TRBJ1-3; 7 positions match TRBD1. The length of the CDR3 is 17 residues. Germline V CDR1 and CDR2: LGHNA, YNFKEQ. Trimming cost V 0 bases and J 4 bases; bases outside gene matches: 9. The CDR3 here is CASSQESQGVRGNTIYF. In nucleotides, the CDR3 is TGTGCCAGCAGCCAAGAGTCTCAGGGGGTGAGAGGAAACACCATATATTTT.

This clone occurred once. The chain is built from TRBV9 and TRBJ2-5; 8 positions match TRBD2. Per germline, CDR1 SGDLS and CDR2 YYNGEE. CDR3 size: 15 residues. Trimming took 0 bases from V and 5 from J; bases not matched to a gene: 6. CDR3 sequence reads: CASSVGNGRGETQYF. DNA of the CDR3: TGTGCCAGCAGCGTAGGTAACGGGAGGGGCGAGACCCAGTACTTC.

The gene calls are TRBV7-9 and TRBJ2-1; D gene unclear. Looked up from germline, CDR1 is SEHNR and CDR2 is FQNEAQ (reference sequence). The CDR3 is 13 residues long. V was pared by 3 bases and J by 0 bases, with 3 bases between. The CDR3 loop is CASSFSSYNEQFF. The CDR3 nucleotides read TGTGCCAGCAGCTTTAGCTCCTACAATGAGCAGTTCTTC.

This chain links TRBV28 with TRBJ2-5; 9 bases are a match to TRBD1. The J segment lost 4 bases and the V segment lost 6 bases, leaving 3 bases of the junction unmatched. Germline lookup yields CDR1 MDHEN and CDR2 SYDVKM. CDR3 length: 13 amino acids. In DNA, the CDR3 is TGTGCCAGCAGACAACAGGGGGCAGAGACCCAGTACTTC. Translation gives CASRQQGAETQYF.

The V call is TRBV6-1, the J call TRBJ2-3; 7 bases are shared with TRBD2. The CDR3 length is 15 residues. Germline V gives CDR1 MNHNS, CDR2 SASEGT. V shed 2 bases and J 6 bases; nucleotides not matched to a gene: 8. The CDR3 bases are TGTGCCAGCAGTGAAAGTGGGGGGGTTGGTGATACGCAGTATTTT. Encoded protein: CASSESGGVGDTQYF.

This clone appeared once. The DNA for the CDR3 is TGTGCCTGGAGTCGGGGGGGCCACAGCGGGGAGCTGTTTTTT. The encoded protein is CAWSRGGHSGELFF. V is TRBV30 and J is TRBJ2-2, with 8 nucleotides matching TRBD2. Looked up from germline, CDR1 is GTSNPN and CDR2 is SVGIG (reference sequence). CDR3 length equals 14 residues. J was trimmed by 7 bases and V by 2 bases; bases with no gene match: 6.

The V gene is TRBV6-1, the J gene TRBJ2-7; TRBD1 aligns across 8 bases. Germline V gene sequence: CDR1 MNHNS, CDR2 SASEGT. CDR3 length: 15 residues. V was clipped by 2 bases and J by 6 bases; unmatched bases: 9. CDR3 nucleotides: TGTGCCAGCAGTGAATTGGTGGCAGGGGGCTCCGAGCAGTACTTC. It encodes CASSELVAGGSEQYF.

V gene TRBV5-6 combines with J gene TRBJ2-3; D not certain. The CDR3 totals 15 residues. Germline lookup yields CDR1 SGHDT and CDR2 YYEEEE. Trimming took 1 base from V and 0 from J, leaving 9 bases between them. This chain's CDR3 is CASSLRGLSTDTQYF. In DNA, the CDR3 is TGTGCCAGCAGCTTGAGAGGCCTCAGCACAGATACGCAGTATTTT.

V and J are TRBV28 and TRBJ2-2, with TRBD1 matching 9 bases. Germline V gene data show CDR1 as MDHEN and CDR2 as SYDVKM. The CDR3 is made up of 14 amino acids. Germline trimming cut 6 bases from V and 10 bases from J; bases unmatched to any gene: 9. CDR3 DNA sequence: TGTGCCAGCAGCCGTCGGACAGGGGAAGAGGAGCTGTTTTTT. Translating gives CASSRRTGEEELFF.

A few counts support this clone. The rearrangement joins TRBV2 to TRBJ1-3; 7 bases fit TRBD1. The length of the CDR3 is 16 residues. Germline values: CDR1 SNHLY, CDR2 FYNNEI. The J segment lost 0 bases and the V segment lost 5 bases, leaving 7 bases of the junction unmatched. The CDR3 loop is CASSRDSPNSGNTIYF. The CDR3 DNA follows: TGTGCCAGCAGTAGGGACAGCCCCAACTCTGGAAACACCATATATTTT.

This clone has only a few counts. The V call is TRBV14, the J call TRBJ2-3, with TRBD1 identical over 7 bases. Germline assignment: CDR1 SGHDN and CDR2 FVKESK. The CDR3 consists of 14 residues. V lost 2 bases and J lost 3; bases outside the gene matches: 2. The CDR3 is CASSQQTGTDTQYF. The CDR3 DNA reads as TGTGCCAGCAGCCAACAGACAGGGACAGATACGCAGTATTTT.

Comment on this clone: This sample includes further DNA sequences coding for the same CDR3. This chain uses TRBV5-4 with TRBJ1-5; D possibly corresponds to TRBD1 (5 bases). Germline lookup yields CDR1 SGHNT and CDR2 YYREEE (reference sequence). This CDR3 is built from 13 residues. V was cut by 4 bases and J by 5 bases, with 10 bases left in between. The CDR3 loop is CASSTGGDQPQHF. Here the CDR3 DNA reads TGTGCCAGCAGCACCGGAGGGGATCAGCCCCAGCATTTT.

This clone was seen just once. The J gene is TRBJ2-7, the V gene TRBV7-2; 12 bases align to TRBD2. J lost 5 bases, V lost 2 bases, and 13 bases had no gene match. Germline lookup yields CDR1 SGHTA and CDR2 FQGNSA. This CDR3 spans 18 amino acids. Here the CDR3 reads CASSLNAPGLAGGNEQYF. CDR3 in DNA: TGTGCCAGCAGCTTAAACGCTCCGGGCCTAGCGGGAGGGAACGAGCAGTACTTC.

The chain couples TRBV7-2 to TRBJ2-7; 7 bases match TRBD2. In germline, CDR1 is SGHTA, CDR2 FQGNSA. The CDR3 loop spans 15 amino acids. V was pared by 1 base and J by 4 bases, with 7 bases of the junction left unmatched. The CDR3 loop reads CASSLGSSGPYEQYF. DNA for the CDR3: TGTGCCAGCAGCTTAGGGTCTAGCGGACCATACGAGCAGTACTTC.

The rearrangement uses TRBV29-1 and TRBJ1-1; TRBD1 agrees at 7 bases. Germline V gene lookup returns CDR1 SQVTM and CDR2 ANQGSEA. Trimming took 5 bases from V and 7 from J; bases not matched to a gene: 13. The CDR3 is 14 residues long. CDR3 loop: CSVKGARGYNEAFF. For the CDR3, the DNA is TGCAGCGTTAAGGGGGCTAGGGGGTACAATGAAGCTTTCTTT. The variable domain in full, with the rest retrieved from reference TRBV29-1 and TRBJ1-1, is SAVISQKPSRDICQRGTSLTIQCQVDSQVTMMFWYRQQPGQSLTLIATANQGSEATYESGFVIDKFPISRPNLTFSTLTVSNMSPEDSSIYLCSVKGARGYNEAFFGQGTRLTVV.

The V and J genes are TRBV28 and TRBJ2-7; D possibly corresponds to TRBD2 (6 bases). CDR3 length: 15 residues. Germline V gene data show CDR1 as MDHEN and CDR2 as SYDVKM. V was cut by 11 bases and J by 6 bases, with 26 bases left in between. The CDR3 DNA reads TGTGCCCCCCAGGGTCCTAGCGAAACCAGGACCGAGCAGTACTTC. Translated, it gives CAPQGPSETRTEQYF.

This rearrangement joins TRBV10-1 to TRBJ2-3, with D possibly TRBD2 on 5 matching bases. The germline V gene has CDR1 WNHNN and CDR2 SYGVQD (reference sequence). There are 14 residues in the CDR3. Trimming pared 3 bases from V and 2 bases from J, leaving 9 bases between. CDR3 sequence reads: CASSDERPTDTQYF. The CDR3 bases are TGCGCCAGCAGTGATGAGCGGCCCACAGATACGCAGTATTTT.

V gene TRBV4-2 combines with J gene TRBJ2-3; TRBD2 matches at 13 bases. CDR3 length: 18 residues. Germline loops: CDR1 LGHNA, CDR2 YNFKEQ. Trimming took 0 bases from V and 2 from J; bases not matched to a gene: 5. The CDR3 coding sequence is TGTGCCAGCAGCCAAGATCGGGGACTAGCGGGATCCACAGATACGCAGTATTTT. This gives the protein CASSQDRGLAGSTDTQYF.

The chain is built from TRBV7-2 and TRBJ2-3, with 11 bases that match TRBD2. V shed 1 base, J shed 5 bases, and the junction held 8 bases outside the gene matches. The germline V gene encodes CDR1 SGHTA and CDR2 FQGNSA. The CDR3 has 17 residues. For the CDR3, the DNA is TGTGCCAGCAGCTTAGGAGTAGCGGGAGGGCCTCAAGATACGCAGTATTTT. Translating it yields CASSLGVAGGPQDTQYF.

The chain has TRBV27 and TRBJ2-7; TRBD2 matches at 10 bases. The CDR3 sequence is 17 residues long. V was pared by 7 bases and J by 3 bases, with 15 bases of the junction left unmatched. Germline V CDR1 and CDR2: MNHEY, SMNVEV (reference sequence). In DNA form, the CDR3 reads TGTGCCAGCACCCTTAGGCCTAGCGGGAGCCGAAGCTACGAGCAGTACTTC. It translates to CASTLRPSGSRSYEQYF.